Sequencing of this T cell receptor (beta chain) was carried out in a study of blood T cell repertoires in COVID-19. Germline-derived CDR1 and CDR2 are SGDLS and YYNGEE. The CDR3 is 19 amino acids. Trimming took 1 base from V and 0 from J; bases not matched to a gene: 10. Using immunoSEQ multiplex PCR, the repertoire was profiled, and TCRdb retains in-frame clones only, with some absent. The profile covers some 220,000 clones, with 82% appearing a single time and less than 6% taken by the ten largest. The V and J genes are TRBV9 and TRBJ2-1; 10 bases are a match to TRBD2. The sequenced sample was peripheral blood. The TCR was taken from a woman between 65 and 79 years old with COVID-19, enrolled during active disease. The CDR3 coding sequence is TGTGCCAGCAGCGTAAAGGATTGGGCTAGCGGGAGCTCCTACAATGAGCAGTTCTTC. This codes for CASSVKDWASGSSYNEQFF.